This TCR gamma chain was retrieved from a study of human gamma delta and Vdelta1 T cells. Findings and limits, study-wide: Acute myeloid leukemia was reportedly broadly targeted by polyclonal Delta One T cells.

Germline V gives CDR1 GITISATS, CDR2 ISYDGTV (reference sequence). Trimming at V came to 0 bases and at J to 0 bases, leaving 11 bases not matched to a gene. The CDR3 spans 17 residues. For this clone: The target antigen is unknown.

TCRdb re-identified clones in the PCR reads via CATT. The top ten hold approximately 7.1% of the sample, which has about 4,000 gamma-chain clones, over 15% seen once. This receptor was taken from a human donor in good health. The chain employs TRGV9 and TRGJ1 or TRGJ2. The sequencing sample was made of Vdelta1 gamma-delta T cells from blood grown in culture (DOT cells). The CDR3 region is CALWEVPAGRNYYKKLF. CDR3 in DNA: TGTGCCTTGTGGGAGGTGCCGGCGGGGCGGAATTATTATAAGAAACTCTTT.